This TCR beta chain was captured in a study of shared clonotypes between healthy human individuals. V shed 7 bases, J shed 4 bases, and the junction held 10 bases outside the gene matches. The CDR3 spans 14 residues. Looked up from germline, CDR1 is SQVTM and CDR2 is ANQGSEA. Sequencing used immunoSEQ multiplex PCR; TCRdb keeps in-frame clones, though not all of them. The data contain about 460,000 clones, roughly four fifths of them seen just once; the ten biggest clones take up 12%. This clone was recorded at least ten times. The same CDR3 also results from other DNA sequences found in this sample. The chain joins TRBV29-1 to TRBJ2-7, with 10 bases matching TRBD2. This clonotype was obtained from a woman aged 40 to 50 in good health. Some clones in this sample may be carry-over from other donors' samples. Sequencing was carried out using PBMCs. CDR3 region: CSAYTSGAQYEQYF. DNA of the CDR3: TGCAGCGCCTACACTAGCGGGGCACAATACGAGCAGTACTTC.